The entry that follows covers one T cell receptor beta chain sequence. The sample belongs to a study of T cells in Graves' hyperthyroidism and ophthalmopathy. This CDR3 has 17 residues. The V gene lost 3 bases and the J gene lost 3 bases, with 20 bases spanning the gap. CDR1 SNHLY and CDR2 FYNNEI come from the germline V gene. The CDR3 regions of TCR beta were amplified from RNA transcripts. Carried out on the TCR CDR3, a first-round RT-PCR used the HTBI primer set. Using its own MiXCR run on the multiplex PCR reads, TCRdb lists one record per CDR3 protein. The sample holds hundreds of thousands of distinct CDR3 sequences, 14% seen once.

V is TRBV2 and J is TRBJ2-5; D tentatively reads TRBD1 or TRBD2 (7 bases each). The sequenced material came from blood. This receptor was obtained from a woman under 30 with Graves' hyperthyroidism. The CDR3 coding sequence is TGTGCCAGCAGTGAGTCGATTTGGTCAGGGGGGGAAGAGACCCAGTACTTC. Its protein is CASSESIWSGGEETQYF.